Shown below are 16 T cell receptor beta chains from a single sample sequenced in a study of OX40 agonist ivuxolimab in advanced cancers. Measured with immunoSEQ multiplex PCR; TCRdb has only the in-frame clones, and not every one. The profile covers some 80,000 clones, with roughly 84% appearing a single time and around 0.31% taken by the ten largest. The sample was CD4+ or CD8+ T cells sorted from blood, taken in a trial of the OX40 agonist ivuxolimab. These receptors were collected from an adult with an advanced solid tumor such as melanoma, head and neck, liver or kidney cancer.

This rearrangement joins TRBV5-4 to TRBJ2-5; D is possibly TRBD1 (5 bases). V was shortened by 5 bases and J by 4 bases, with 12 bases between the two germline ends. Germline-derived CDR1 and CDR2 are SGHNT and YYREEE (reference sequence). The CDR3 runs to 13 residues. The CDR3 reads CASREQDRETQYF. CDR3 bases: TGTGCCAGCAGAGAACAGGACCGAGAGACCCAGTACTTC.

The rearrangement uses TRBV7-8 and TRBJ2-4, with D unclear. Germline-derived CDR1 and CDR2 are SGHVS and FQNEAQ. CDR3 length equals 13 residues. V was clipped by 1 base and J by 7 bases, with 8 bases between them. The CDR3: CASSLVEANIQYF. CDR3 nucleotides: TGTGCCAGCAGCTTAGTTGAAGCGAACATTCAGTACTTC.

This chain links TRBV5-5 with TRBJ2-1, with TRBD1 matching 7 bases. CDR1 and CDR2 from the germline V gene are SGHKS and YYEKEE (reference sequence). The CDR3 totals 15 residues. The trim removed 4 bases at V and 6 bases at J, leaving 10 bases unmatched. The CDR3 sequence is CASSRQGQTGNEQFF. The CDR3 bases are TGTGCCAGCAGCCGACAGGGCCAAACCGGCAATGAGCAGTTCTTC.

V usage is TRBV9 and J usage is TRBJ2-5, with 8 bases matching TRBD1. The CDR3 sequence is 14 residues long. J lost 7 bases, V lost 4 bases, and 9 bases had no gene match. Per the germline V gene, CDR1 is SGDLS and CDR2 is YYNGEE. CDR3 in DNA: TGTGCCAGCAGCTCAAGACAGGGGAAGGGGACCCAGTACTTC. Encoded protein: CASSSRQGKGTQYF.

The chain uses TRBV19 and TRBJ1-6; 7 positions match TRBD1. Germline V gene sequence: CDR1 LNHDA, CDR2 SQIVND (reference sequence). The V segment lost 4 bases and the J segment 3 bases; nucleotides outside the gene matches: 6. The CDR3 is 16 amino acids. Written as DNA, the CDR3 is TGTGCCAGTAGTAAGGGACAGCCGTTCTATAATTCACCCCTCCACTTT. It translates to CASSKGQPFYNSPLHF. Combining the CDR3 with reference TRBV19 and TRBJ1-6 gives the whole variable domain DGGITQSPKYLFRKEGQNVTLSCEQNLNHDAMYWYRQDPGQGLRLIYYSQIVNDFQKGDIAEGYSVSREKKESFPLTVTSAQKNPTAFYLCASSKGQPFYNSPLHFGNGTRLTVT.

The rearrangement joins TRBV5-6 to TRBJ1-1; tentative D call: TRBD1 (5 bases). The germline V and J ends were trimmed by 4 bases and 3 bases, with 7 bases remaining between them. CDR1 and CDR2 (germline): SGHDT, YYEEEE. The CDR3 totals 12 residues. CDR3 sequence: CASSLTDTEAFF. The CDR3 DNA reads TGTGCCAGCAGCCTGACAGACACTGAAGCTTTCTTT. Filled out from reference TRBV5-6 and TRBJ1-1, the complete variable domain reads DAGVTQSPTHLIKTRGQQVTLRCSPKSGHDTVSWYQQALGQGPQFIFQYYEEEERQRGNFPDRFSGHQFPNYSSELNVNALLLGDSALYLCASSLTDTEAFFGQGTRLTVV.

The chain recombines TRBV6-5 with TRBJ1-2; D uncertain. The V gene lost 8 bases and the J gene lost 4 bases, with 5 bases spanning the gap. The CDR3 length is 10 residues. Germline V gene data show CDR1 as MNHEY and CDR2 as SVGAGI. The CDR3 is CASSGYGYTF. The CDR3 nucleotides read TGTGCCAGCTCTGGCTATGGCTACACCTTC.

This clone showed up just once. The rearrangement links TRBV19 to TRBJ1-5; TRBD1 matches at 7 bases. CDR1 is LNHDA and CDR2 is SQIVND in the germline V gene (reference sequence). CDR3 size: 15 residues. Trimming took 4 bases from V and 7 from J; bases not matched to a gene: 10. The CDR3 DNA reads TGTGCCAGTAGTAGCCAGGGGGGGATAATCCAGCCCCAGCATTTT. Residues: CASSSQGGIIQPQHF. Supplemented by reference TRBV19 and TRBJ1-5, the full variable domain reads DGGITQSPKYLFRKEGQNVTLSCEQNLNHDAMYWYRQDPGQGLRLIYYSQIVNDFQKGDIAEGYSVSREKKESFPLTVTSAQKNPTAFYLCASSSQGGIIQPQHFGDGTRLSIL.

This chain uses TRBV7-2 with TRBJ2-7, with D uncertain. The CDR3 extends over 13 amino acids. V gave up 2 bases and J gave up 1 base, with 6 bases separating them. Germline values: CDR1 SGHTA, CDR2 FQGNSA. This CDR3 is CASSLIRSYEQYV. In DNA, the CDR3 is TGTGCCAGCAGCTTAATCCGATCCTACGAGCAGTACGTC.

The J gene is TRBJ1-4, the V gene TRBV5-1; D might be TRBD1 (5 bases). This CDR3 contains 13 residues. The germline V gene has CDR1 SGHRS and CDR2 YFSETQ. V was clipped by 3 bases and J by 8 bases, with 11 bases between them. DNA for the CDR3: TGCGCCAGCAGCTCGCAGGGTGGGGAAAAACTGTTTTTT. Translated, it gives CASSSQGGEKLFF.

This rearrangement joins TRBV4-1 to TRBJ2-2; 15 bases fit TRBD2. There are 20 residues in the CDR3. Germline CDR1 is MGHRA and CDR2 is YSYEKL. V was pared by 0 bases and J by 4 bases, with 9 bases of the junction left unmatched. The CDR3 DNA reads TGCGCCAGCAGCCAAGATAAGGGACTAGCGGGAGGATTTGGCACCGGGGAGCTGTTTTTT. Translation gives CASSQDKGLAGGFGTGELFF.

V and J are TRBV7-2 and TRBJ1-2; TRBD1 might be the D (5 bases). Germline CDR1 SGHTA, CDR2 FQGNSA. Trimming shortened V by 1 base and J by 7 bases, and 13 bases separated the two germline ends. This CDR3 spans 14 amino acids. This CDR3 is CASSLDKGLGGYTF. The CDR3 DNA sequence: TGTGCCAGCAGCTTAGATAAGGGGCTCGGTGGCTACACCTTC.

The rearrangement joins TRBV7-8 to TRBJ1-2, with D unclear. The CDR3 totals 14 residues. Between the trimmed V and J ends, which lost 2 bases and 0 bases, there was a span of 7 bases. Germline values: CDR1 SGHVS, CDR2 FQNEAQ. Here the CDR3 reads CASSLNRANYGYTF. CDR3 in DNA: TGTGCCAGCAGCTTAAACAGAGCTAACTATGGCTACACCTTC.

This chain connects TRBV19 to TRBJ1-1; 10 nucleotides align to TRBD1. Germline trimming cut 6 bases from V and 5 bases from J; bases unmatched to any gene: 3. There are 13 residues in the CDR3. CDR1 is LNHDA and CDR2 is SQIVND in the germline V gene (reference sequence). The CDR3 bases are TGTGCCAGTAGAGACAGGGGGCGGACTGAAGCTTTCTTT. It codes for CASRDRGRTEAFF.

The chain couples TRBV7-2 to TRBJ2-1; 12 bases line up with TRBD2. The V and J ends lost 2 bases and 0 bases, in that order; junction bases with no gene match: 2. CDR3 length equals 17 residues. Germline assignment: CDR1 SGHTA and CDR2 FQGNSA. CDR3 loop: CASSLLAGGGSYNEQFF. The CDR3 DNA follows: TGTGCCAGCAGCTTACTAGCGGGAGGGGGCTCCTACAATGAGCAGTTCTTC.

The V and J genes are TRBV18 and TRBJ2-7, with 10 positions matching TRBD1. This CDR3 spans 16 amino acids. J was trimmed by 6 bases and V by 4 bases; bases with no gene match: 12. Looked up from germline, CDR1 is KGHSH and CDR2 is LQKENI. The CDR3 DNA reads TGTGCCAGCTCACAAGGACAGGGGGTCGGTTTGAGCGAGCAGTACGTC. It translates to CASSQGQGVGLSEQYV.